The clone carrying this T cell receptor (beta chain) was observed a few times. The data were taken from a study of T cells after yellow fever vaccination. The CDR3 length is 16 residues. From germline, CDR1 is DFQATT and CDR2 SNEGSKA (reference sequence). V was trimmed by 0 bases and J by 0 bases, leaving 12 bases between them. TCRdb re-analysed the 5' RACE reads in MiXCR, keeping a single row per CDR3 protein. The table has just under 85,000 distinct CDR3 sequences, more than 10% seen once. Specimen: CD8+ T cells not binding an NS4B(214-222) dextramer, sorted from PBMCs, collected roughly 20 days after the first yellow fever vaccination. The receptor was derived from a man aged 18 to 29 who received the YFV17D yellow fever vaccine. The chain is built from TRBV20-1 and TRBJ1-5; possibly TRBD1 for D (5 bases). The DNA of the CDR3 is TGCAGTGCTAGAGATTGGGAAGGGGATAGCAATCAGCCCCAGCATTTT. Translating gives CSARDWEGDSNQPQHF.